The clone carrying this T cell receptor (beta chain) was observed a single time. In the original workflow: Scientists estimated how many nucleated cells there were by amplifying reference gene primers. The repertoire was sequenced with immunoSEQ multiplex PCR; TCRdb's copy has only in-frame clones and lacks some. V, J and clone size reflect that table, while D and trimming were determined from the DNA. The sample holds fewer than 200,000 clones, 70% to 90% seen once. This entry is derived from a study of blood T cell repertoires in COVID-19. Study in general: There were acute and convalescent COVID-19 samples, and they came from the United States, Italy and Spain. Sources were T cells, B-cell-depleted T cells, or PBMCs; the material itself was cDNA or gDNA.

Germline V gene sequence: CDR1 GTSNPN, CDR2 SVGIG (reference sequence). There are 13 residues in the CDR3. V shed 2 bases and J shed 8 bases, with 12 bases lying between them. The genes are TRBV30 and TRBJ1-4; D gene ambiguous. This TCR derives from a man aged 35 to 55 with acute or convalescent COVID-19. The source material was peripheral blood. The CDR3 spells CAWSPAGGEKLFF. The CDR3 DNA sequence: TGTGCCTGGAGTCCAGCAGGCGGGGAAAAACTGTTTTTT. The whole variable domain, remainder taken from reference TRBV30 and TRBJ1-4, is SQTIHQWPATLVQPVGSPLSLECTVEGTSNPNLYWYRQAAGRGLQLLFYSVGIGQISSEVPQNLSASRPQDRQFILSSKKLLLSDSGFYLCAWSPAGGEKLFFGSGTQLSVL.